This T cell receptor beta chain was observed in a study of shared clonotypes between healthy human individuals. Between the trimmed V and J ends, which lost 4 bases and 6 bases, there was a span of 10 bases. There are 12 residues in the CDR3. In germline, CDR1 is MNHNS, CDR2 SASEGT. Findings and limits, study-wide: Sharing of clonotypes among donors was expected to vary with sequencing depth.

As for this clone: What it binds is not known.

Produced via immunoSEQ multiplex PCR; TCRdb's table is partial and in-frame only. This table has roughly 490,000 clones, around 78% appearing once. Input material: PBMCs. V and J are TRBV6-1 and TRBJ2-7; D gene unclear. The clonotype comes from a middle-aged woman in good health. Some clones in this sample may be carry-over from other donors' samples. The CDR3 DNA reads as TGTGCCAGCAGTGGGACCCTCCCCGAGCAGTACTTC. It is translated as CASSGTLPEQYF.